This T cell receptor beta chain derives from a study of blood T cells in healthy people across ages. In germline, CDR1 is LNHNV, CDR2 YYDKDF (reference sequence). This CDR3 comprises 14 residues. V was shortened by 9 bases and J by 12 bases, with 21 bases between the two germline ends. This clonotype was seen only a few times. A J-beta primer mix and a sample-barcoded 5' primer were used in a second PCR of roughly 6 to 11 cycles. TCRdb reanalysed the 5' RACE reads using MiXCR and keeps one entry per CDR3 protein. The table includes about 1.4 million distinct CDR3 sequences, 55% to 75% detected once. The material sequenced was blood. This TCR was recovered from a man between 18 and 35 years old in good health. This chain joins TRBV15 and TRBJ2-6, with D tentatively TRBD2 (6 bases). The CDR3 DNA reads as TGTGCCACTAGTCGGGACGCACTTAGCGGCGTCCTGACTTTC. Translating it yields CATSRDALSGVLTF.